Here is one T cell receptor beta chain with its context. The target antigen is unknown. This CDR3 has 16 amino acids. Germline CDR1 and CDR2: SGHVS and FQNEAQ. The junction had 10 bases not matched to a gene; V was cut back by 5 bases and J by 6 bases. The source of the sample is a study of shared clonotypes between healthy human individuals. Looking at the study overall: The composition of the donors was a couple of women and a few men aged 18 to 49. Study conclusions and caveats: Around 5% of naive CD4 clonotypes were common to a few donors. As a rule, naive subsets had a larger estimated richness than memory subsets.

Only CD45RO-negative cells positively selected for CCR7 counted as naive CD8 cells, so terminally differentiated effector memory CD45RA+ cells were excluded. For sorted subsets, approximately 200 ng DNA per replicate equaled approximately 32,000 T cell genomes. The assay was immunoSEQ multiplex PCR, and TCRdb's table has in-frame clones only and misses some. The sample lists around 1.9 million clones; roughly 91% were seen once. The chain employs TRBV7-8 and TRBJ2-1; the match to TRBD2 covers 10 bases. What was sequenced was naive CD8+ T cells from PBMCs. This sequence was found in a man aged 18-30 years in good health. Some clones in this sample may be carry-over from other donors' samples. The CDR3, as DNA: TGTGCCAGCAGCCAACTAGCGGGATCACGTTTCAATGAGCAGTTCTTC. It translates to CASSQLAGSRFNEQFF.